The rows below give T cell receptor beta chains drawn from one sample of a study of CD8+CD57+ T cells in acquired aplastic anemia. A single record per CDR3 protein comes from TCRdb applying MiXCR to the reads. Of hundreds of thousands of distinct CDR3 sequences listed, about two thirds are singletons. Sequenced sample: sorted CD4+, CD8+, or CD8+CD57+ T cells (not recorded which) from PBMCs. Receptors originate from a human donor in good health, serving as a control. CDR3s include the opening cysteine and the closing phenylalanine or tryptophan. Fields, in order: V gene, D gene, clone size, J gene, CDR3 DNA, CDR3 protein. A D gene is named only where the DNA matches it firmly. A row's size may be missing; if present it is once, few, many or a size class.

V: TRBV2; D: .; size: .; J: TRBJ2-3; DNA: TGTGCCAGCAGTGTCACAGATTCAGATACGCAGTATTTT; CDR3: CASSVTDSDTQYF
V: TRBV6-6; D: .; size: many; J: TRBJ2-1; DNA: TGTGCCAGCAGTCCCTCGGACAATGAGCAGTTCTTC; CDR3: CASSPSDNEQFF
V: TRBV9; D: .; size: once; J: TRBJ2-1; DNA: TGTGCCAGCACCCCGCAGGGGCACGGCAACACGCAGTTCTTC; CDR3: CASTPQGHGNTQFF
V: TRBV5-1; D: .; size: many; J: TRBJ2-7; DNA: TGCGCCAGCAGCTTGGCCGCGACCTACGAGCAGTACTTC; CDR3: CASSLAATYEQYF
V: TRBV29-1; D: .; size: .; J: TRBJ2-3; DNA: TGCAGCGCTGGCGGAAGCCGCAAAGCTACAGCGTTCTTT; CDR3: CSAGGSRKATAFF
V: TRBV2; D: TRBD1; size: .; J: TRBJ2-3; DNA: TGTGCCAGCAGCTTGGACAGGGTCGCAGGGACGCAGCAGTTT; CDR3: CASSLDRVAGTQQF
V: TRBV7-3; D: .; size: .; J: TRBJ2-5; DNA: TGTGCCAGCAGCGCCCTTGGCGGGGATCAAGCGACCCAGTACTTC; CDR3: CASSALGGDQATQYF
V: TRBV7-2; D: .; size: many; J: TRBJ1-6; DNA: TGTGCCAGCAGCCCACAAGGACAGCATAATTCACCCCTCCACTTT; CDR3: CASSPQGQHNSPLHF
V: TRBV9; D: .; size: .; J: TRBJ1-6; DNA: TGTGCCAGCAGCGTAGGTGGCGGGGACATCGGACCACTCCACTTT; CDR3: CASSVGGGDIGPLHF
V: TRBV6-2/TRBV6-3; D: .; size: many; J: TRBJ2-1; DNA: TGTGCCAGCTCGGGCAGGAACAATGAGCAGTTCTTC; CDR3: CASSGRNNEQFF
V: TRBV5-1; D: .; size: many; J: TRBJ2-5; DNA: TGCGCCAGCAGCCAGAGTGGAACCAAAGAGACCCAGTACTTC; CDR3: CASSQSGTKETQYF
V: TRBV5-1; D: .; size: .; J: TRBJ1-2; DNA: TGCGCCAGCAGCTTCCTGGATGATTCCGATGGCTACACCTTC; CDR3: CASSFLDDSDGYTF
V: TRBV27; D: .; size: many; J: TRBJ1-5; DNA: TGTGCCAGCAGTTCGACACAGGTTAGCAATCAGCCCCAGCATTTT; CDR3: CASSSTQVSNQPQHF
V: TRBV5-6; D: TRBD1; size: .; J: TRBJ1-3; DNA: TGTGCCAGCAGCTCCCGGGACAGGGGAAACACCATATATTTT; CDR3: CASSSRDRGNTIYF
V: TRBV20-1; D: .; size: .; J: TRBJ2-3; DNA: TGCAGTGTAGTCTCTGGGACGGGCACAGAGTATTTT; CDR3: CSVVSGTGTEYF
V: TRBV7-9; D: .; size: .; J: TRBJ1-2; DNA: TGTGCCAGCAGCCCCGGAGACAGAGCAAGCTGGGGAACCTTC; CDR3: CASSPGDRASWGTF
V: TRBV15; D: .; size: many; J: TRBJ1-1; DNA: TGTGCCACCAGCAGAGCCCGGGGAATGAACACTGAAGCTTTCTTT; CDR3: CATSRARGMNTEAFF
V: TRBV19; D: .; size: .; J: TRBJ1-1; DNA: TGTGCCAGTAGTATAGGAGCCAGGGAGATTCTGAACACTGAAGCTTTCTTT; CDR3: CASSIGAREILNTEAFF
V: TRBV9; D: TRBD2; size: .; J: TRBJ2-3; DNA: TGTGCCAGCAGCGTGTCGGGACTAGTCTACCCGCAGTATTTT; CDR3: CASSVSGLVYPQYF
V: TRBV10-2; D: TRBD2; size: few; J: TRBJ2-1; DNA: TGCGCCAGCGGTACTCCGGGACTAGCTTTCTGCAATGAGCAGTTCTTC; CDR3: CASGTPGLAFCNEQFF
V: TRBV7-8; D: .; size: .; J: TRBJ2-3; DNA: TGTGCCAGCAGCTTGGCGGCCGGGACGGATACAGATACGCAGTATTTT; CDR3: CASSLAAGTDTDTQYF
V: TRBV11-2; D: .; size: many; J: TRBJ2-3; DNA: TGTGCCAGCAGCTTCGCAACAAGGCAGTATTTT; CDR3: CASSFATRQYF
V: TRBV9; D: .; size: .; J: TRBJ1-5; DNA: TGTGCCAGCAGCTCCGGACTAGACCAGACAAATAAAGCGGACCAGCCCCAGCATTTT; CDR3: CASSSGLDQTNKADQPQHF
V: TRBV7-8; D: TRBD2; size: .; J: TRBJ2-7; DNA: TGTGCCAGCGCGCCCGGGGGGGTGTTCTACGAGCAGTACTTC; CDR3: CASAPGGVFYEQYF
V: TRBV5-1; D: .; size: many; J: TRBJ1-4; DNA: TGCGCCAGCAGCTTGAGGACAAGTGCAACTAATGAAAAACTGTTTTTT; CDR3: CASSLRTSATNEKLFF
V: TRBV11-1; D: .; size: .; J: TRBJ1-6; DNA: TGTGCCAGCAGCTTAGCGCCAGGGCTTAAAGGCTCACCCCTCCACTTT; CDR3: CASSLAPGLKGSPLHF
V: TRBV15; D: .; size: .; J: TRBJ2-7; DNA: TGTGCCACCAGCAGAGGACCGCACGGGCCTTACGCGTTGTACTTC; CDR3: CATSRGPHGPYALYF
V: TRBV7-2; D: TRBD1; size: many; J: TRBJ2-5; DNA: TGTGCCAGCAGCTCCCGGACAGGGAGTGTTACCCAGTACTTC; CDR3: CASSSRTGSVTQYF
V: TRBV4-1; D: .; size: many; J: TRBJ1-3; DNA: TGCGCCAGCAGCCAACTCCTAAGCTCTGGAAACACCATATATTTT; CDR3: CASSQLLSSGNTIYF
V: TRBV7-9; D: .; size: .; J: TRBJ2-5; DNA: TGTGCCAGCAGCGGGGGGTCAGGTTACCAAGAGACCCAGTACTTC; CDR3: CASSGGSGYQETQYF
V: TRBV7-2; D: .; size: many; J: TRBJ2-7; DNA: TGTGCCATCTCGAGGGGTGGACCACGCCCCTACGAGCAGTACTTC; CDR3: CAISRGGPRPYEQYF
V: TRBV12-3/TRBV12-4; D: .; size: .; J: TRBJ1-5; DNA: TGTGCCAGCAGCAGAGATCGGGGGGAGGGTAGTCAGCCCCAGCATTTT; CDR3: CASSRDRGEGSQPQHF
V: TRBV7-9; D: .; size: many; J: TRBJ1-4; DNA: TGTGCCAGCAGCTCCTTACAGGACGAAAAACTGTTTTTT; CDR3: CASSSLQDEKLFF
V: TRBV9; D: .; size: .; J: TRBJ1-2; DNA: TGTGCCAGCAGCGGTCCGGGGCCCTATGGCCAGTTCTACACCTTC; CDR3: CASSGPGPYGQFYTF
V: TRBV12-3/TRBV12-4; D: TRBD2; size: .; J: TRBJ2-5; DNA: TGTGCCAGCAGTTTAGGTCGCGGACTAGAAGAAGAGACCCAGTACTTC; CDR3: CASSLGRGLEEETQYF
V: TRBV6-5; D: TRBD1; size: many; J: TRBJ2-7; DNA: TGTGCCAGCAGAGCCGGGACAGGGTACGACGAGCAGTACTTC; CDR3: CASRAGTGYDEQYF
V: TRBV7-8; D: .; size: .; J: TRBJ2-2; DNA: TGCGCCAGCAGCCAAGAATCGTTAAGGGAGACCCAGTACGAGCTGTTTTTT; CDR3: CASSQESLRETQYELFF
V: TRBV15; D: .; size: once; J: TRBJ1-5; DNA: TGTGCCACCAGCAGAGAGTTTAGCAATCAGCCCCAGCATTTT; CDR3: CATSREFSNQPQHF
V: TRBV19; D: .; size: .; J: TRBJ2-1; DNA: TGTGCCAGTAGTATCGGGAGGGGGCCGTCGGGTGAGCAGTTCTTC; CDR3: CASSIGRGPSGEQFF
V: TRBV6-5; D: TRBD1; size: many; J: TRBJ2-3; DNA: TGTGCCAGCAAAGCGCAAGTGACAGGGGCGAGCACAGATACGCAGTATTTT; CDR3: CASKAQVTGASTDTQYF
V: TRBV10-3; D: .; size: few; J: TRBJ2-5; DNA: TGTGCCATCAGTGACATAAACCAAGAGACCCAGTACTTC; CDR3: CAISDINQETQYF
V: TRBV20-1; D: .; size: .; J: TRBJ1-2; DNA: TGCAGTGCTAGAGCCGGAGAGACCCAGTACACCTTC; CDR3: CSARAGETQYTF
V: TRBV7-2; D: TRBD1; size: .; J: TRBJ1-6; DNA: TGTGCCAGCAGTTGGGGGGGTGGGACAGGTGGTAGACCCCTCCACTTT; CDR3: CASSWGGGTGGRPLHF
V: TRBV7-9; D: .; size: many; J: TRBJ1-6; DNA: TGTGCCAGCAGCTCCAAGGGTCCGGACTACTTGCTCCTCCACTTT; CDR3: CASSSKGPDYLLLHF
V: TRBV2; D: .; size: .; J: TRBJ1-2; DNA: TGTGCCAGCGTCGGACAGTTCTATGGCTACACCTTC; CDR3: CASVGQFYGYTF
V: TRBV7-2; D: .; size: .; J: TRBJ1-3; DNA: TGTGCCAGCAGCCAAGTAGGTGAGGCGGAGAGAAACACCATATATTTT; CDR3: CASSQVGEAERNTIYF
V: TRBV9; D: TRBD2; size: .; J: TRBJ2-1; DNA: TGCGCCAGCAGCTTGCTCCCTAGCGGGAGCGAGCAGTTCTTC; CDR3: CASSLLPSGSEQFF
V: TRBV13; D: .; size: .; J: TRBJ2-1; DNA: TGTGCCAGCAGTTCATCCCTGGGGGGCGGTGAGCAGTTCTTC; CDR3: CASSSSLGGGEQFF
V: TRBV5-1; D: TRBD2; size: .; J: TRBJ2-7; DNA: TGCGCCAGCAGAGAGGGGAGGGGCGACGAGCAGTACTTC; CDR3: CASREGRGDEQYF
V: TRBV2; D: TRBD1; size: .; J: TRBJ1-5; DNA: TGTGCCAGCAGTGACGGGACAGGGAGCAATCAGCCCCTGCATTTT; CDR3: CASSDGTGSNQPLHF
V: TRBV10-3; D: .; size: .; J: TRBJ1-5; DNA: TGTGCCATCAGTGATGGACTGCGGGACACCTTC; CDR3: CAISDGLRDTF
V: TRBV7-4; D: .; size: .; J: TRBJ1-5; DNA: TGTGCCAGCAGCTCTTCCCAGGGAGGGGATCAGCCCCAGCATTTT; CDR3: CASSSSQGGDQPQHF
V: TRBV20-1; D: TRBD2; size: .; J: TRBJ2-5; DNA: TGCAGTGCTAGAGATGCGACTAGCAGCGAGTACTTC; CDR3: CSARDATSSEYF
V: TRBV7-6; D: .; size: .; J: TRBJ2-3; DNA: TGTGCCAGCAGCTTACGGGTAACCACAGATACGCAGTATTTT; CDR3: CASSLRVTTDTQYF
V: TRBV13; D: TRBD1; size: .; J: TRBJ1-5; DNA: TGTGCCAGCAGACTCTCCACAGGGGATCAGCCCCAGCATTTT; CDR3: CASRLSTGDQPQHF
V: TRBV2; D: .; size: many; J: TRBJ2-2; DNA: TGTGCCAGCAGTGAAGAGGATAGCAGGGTGTTGGGGGAGCTGTTTTTT; CDR3: CASSEEDSRVLGELFF
V: TRBV7-2; D: .; size: many; J: TRBJ1-2; DNA: TGTGCCAGCAGCCCTAGGGACGGAACTAGGGGCTACACCTTC; CDR3: CASSPRDGTRGYTF
V: TRBV5-4; D: .; size: once; J: TRBJ2-3; DNA: TGTGCCAGCAGCTTGGCCAAGGGCTATGGTACGCAGTATTTT; CDR3: CASSLAKGYGTQYF
V: TRBV29-1; D: .; size: .; J: TRBJ1-5; DNA: TGCAGCGTTGACAGTGTGCAGGGTTCCCCAGATTCGCAGCATTTT; CDR3: CSVDSVQGSPDSQHF
V: TRBV7-2; D: .; size: once; J: TRBJ1-1; DNA: TGTGCCAGCAGCTCTGCGTGGGTGAAACTGGGAACTTTGTTT; CDR3: CASSSAWVKLGTLF